These 10 T cell receptor beta chains were all obtained from the same sample, sequenced in a study of blood T cells in healthy people across ages. With a J-beta primer mix and a sample-barcoded 5' primer, a second PCR ran roughly 6 to 12 cycles. TCRdb used MiXCR to reprocess the 5' RACE reads, holding one entry per CDR3 protein. The table records 550,000 to 800,000 distinct CDR3 sequences, about 34% of them present only once. Input material: blood. Every receptor here comes from a woman of 80 years or more in good health.

This clonotype was seen many times. The chain links TRBV12-3 or TRBV12-4 to TRBJ2-3; 7 positions agree with TRBD1. J lost 4 bases, V lost 6 bases, and 7 bases had no gene match. The CDR3 is 14 residues long. The CDR3 loop reads CASRTQGFADTQYF. The CDR3 region has the DNA TGTGCCAGCAGAACACAGGGGTTTGCAGATACGCAGTATTTT.

This clonotype was seen a handful of times. This clone may be a read error of a much larger clone one base away. The chain carries TRBV7-2 and TRBJ2-7; perhaps TRBD1 as D (5 bases). CDR3 length: 14 residues. Trimming pared 1 base from V and 7 bases from J, leaving 14 bases between. Looked up from germline, CDR1 is SGHTA and CDR2 is FQGNSA. The CDR3 sequence is CASSLGRVGNEQYF. CDR3 nucleotide sequence: TGTGCCAGCAGCTTAGGCAGGGTAGGGAATGAGCAGTACTTC.

The chain links TRBV7-2 to TRBJ2-1, with 9 bases lining up with TRBD2. This CDR3 has 18 residues. With V trimmed by 4 bases and J by 2 bases, 12 bases remained unmatched. Germline lookup yields CDR1 SGHTA and CDR2 FQGNSA. The CDR3 loop is CASSSTPGLALAYNEQFF. Written as DNA, the CDR3 is TGTGCCAGCAGCTCCACACCGGGACTAGCTTTGGCCTACAATGAGCAGTTCTTC.

Many counts were recorded for this clonotype. This chain uses TRBV5-1 with TRBJ2-7, with TRBD2 identical over 8 bases. There are 15 residues in the CDR3. With V trimmed by 0 bases and J by 2 bases, 4 bases remained unmatched. CDR1 SGHRS and CDR2 YFSETQ come from the germline V gene. The CDR3 sequence is CASSLVAGGPYEQYF. CDR3 in DNA: TGCGCCAGCAGCTTGGTCGCGGGGGGACCCTACGAGCAGTACTTC.

The rearrangement uses TRBV7-8 and TRBJ2-4, with 7 bases identical to TRBD1. The closer fit of TRBJ2-7 to the DNA end suggests the J call may be wrong. The CDR3 is made up of 15 amino acids. CDR1 is SGHVS and CDR2 is FQNEAQ in the germline V gene. The CDR3 nucleotides are TGTGCCAGCAGCGTTCGGGACAGTATACCCTACGAGCAGTACTTC. Translated: CASSVRDSIPYEQYF.

This clonotype was counted at least ten times. The V and J genes are TRBV29-1 and TRBJ1-2, with D uncertain. The CDR3 loop spans 12 amino acids. Germline V CDR1 and CDR2: SQVTM, ANQGSEA. The V gene lost 6 bases and the J gene lost 2 bases, with 10 bases spanning the gap. DNA for the CDR3: TGCAGCGTCGAAACAGCAAACTATGGCTACACCTTC. Its protein product is CSVETANYGYTF.

Concerning this clonotype: This may be a read error: a much more frequent sequence differs by one nucleotide. The chain joins TRBV20-1 to TRBJ2-1, with 8 bases matching TRBD2. Germline CDR1 and CDR2: DFQATT and SNEGSKA (reference sequence). The CDR3 extends over 14 amino acids. The CDR3 loop reads CGAPPGGADNEQFF. The CDR3 DNA reads as TGCGGTGCCCCGCCGGGGGGGGCAGACAATGAGCAGTTCTTC.

This clonotype was observed a few times. Compared with germline, one end of the junction differs, possibly owing to a read error. The chain couples TRBV9 to TRBJ1-6; no firm D call. The CDR3 runs 16 residues. The germline V gene has CDR1 SGDLS and CDR2 YYNGEE. CDR3 region: CASGVRPGLINSPLHF. The CDR3 nucleotides are TGTGCCAGCGGCGTGAGACCGGGCCTTATTAATTCACCCCTCCACTTT.

J is TRBJ2-1 and V is TRBV6-5, with 8 bases aligning to TRBD1. The CDR3 loop spans 14 amino acids. Trimming cost V 6 bases and J 5 bases; bases outside gene matches: 6. Germline V gene sequence: CDR1 MNHEY, CDR2 SVGAGI. The CDR3 region is CASRRTGRNNEQFF. For the CDR3, the DNA is TGTGCCAGCAGGCGGACAGGGAGGAACAATGAGCAGTTCTTC.

This clonotype has ten or more counts. The chain recombines TRBV4-3 with TRBJ2-3; 9 positions agree with TRBD2. The J segment lost 3 bases and the V segment lost 5 bases, leaving 3 bases of the junction unmatched. CDR1 is LGHNA, CDR2 YSLEER, per germline. This CDR3 region has 14 residues. CDR3 nucleotide sequence: TGCGCCAGCAGCGGGCTAGCGGGGACAGATACGCAGTATTTT. Protein: CASSGLAGTDTQYF.